Listed here are 27 T cell receptor beta chains from one sample, sequenced in a study of cytomegalovirus exposure and HLA in healthy donors. The PCR had 60 Vbeta and 13 Jbeta primers. TCRdb's copy holds only in-frame clones and misses some; the assay was immunoSEQ multiplex PCR. Among tens of thousands of clones listed, approximately 89% were seen once. Specimen: PBMCs. These receptors were collected from a man aged 25-45 years in good health and CMV-seropositive.

This clone showed up just a few times. CDR3 DNA sequence: TGCGCCAGCAGCGACAGGGGTAACACCGGGGAGCTGTTTTTT. This codes for CASSDRGNTGELFF. The V and J genes are TRBV4-1 and TRBJ2-2, with TRBD1 matching 8 bases. Looked up from germline, CDR1 is MGHRA and CDR2 is YSYEKL. There are 14 residues in the CDR3. J was trimmed by 2 bases and V by 5 bases; bases with no gene match: 1.

Here the CDR3 DNA reads TGTGCCAGCAGTTCCAGGGACAGCCTCCGGGGAGAGACCCAGTACTTC. This translates into CASSSRDSLRGETQYF. The V call is TRBV28, the J call TRBJ2-5; 7 positions agree with TRBD1. Unmatched junction bases numbered 12, after V lost 4 bases and J lost 4 bases. This CDR3 spans 16 amino acids. CDR1 MDHEN and CDR2 SYDVKM come from the germline V gene.

The V gene is TRBV5-1, the J gene TRBJ1-2; unclear D gene. From germline, CDR1 is SGHRS and CDR2 YFSETQ. The ends were cut back, 0 bases at V and 13 bases at J, with 13 bases in the middle. The CDR3 extends over 12 amino acids. CDR3 in DNA: TGCGCCAGCAGCTTGGATTTGTCAGACTTCACCTTC. Amino acid sequence: CASSLDLSDFTF.

The table lists this clone with a count of one. The chain is built from TRBV2 and TRBJ1-6, with 9 bases lining up with TRBD1. The J segment lost 4 bases and the V segment lost 3 bases, leaving 7 bases of the junction unmatched. Germline V gene sequence: CDR1 SNHLY, CDR2 FYNNEI. This CDR3 region has 17 residues. The DNA of the CDR3 is TGTGCCAGCAGTGATACCGGGACAGGGAGTTATAATTCACCCCTCCACTTT. Encoded protein: CASSDTGTGSYNSPLHF.

The CDR3 DNA reads TGTGCCAGCAGCTTACCGAAGACAGACCAAGAGACCCAGTACTTC. Protein product: CASSLPKTDQETQYF. The chain recombines TRBV7-2 with TRBJ2-5, with a possible D match to TRBD1 (5 bases). CDR1 is SGHTA, CDR2 FQGNSA, per germline. V lost 2 bases and J 0 bases, leaving 10 bases between the germline ends. The CDR3 sequence is 15 residues long.

The V call is TRBV13, the J call TRBJ2-5, with a possible D match to TRBD2 (5 bases). The J call is doubtful: the DNA matches TRBJ2-7 better. Germline CDR1 PRHDT, CDR2 FYEKMQ (reference sequence). This CDR3 has 14 residues. DNA of the CDR3: TGTGCCAGCAGCTCAAGCTTGCGGGCCTACGAGCAGTACTTC. This translates into CASSSSLRAYEQYF.

The chain combines TRBV4-1 with TRBJ1-5; 8 positions match TRBD1. V gave up 4 bases and J gave up 2 bases; unmatched junction bases: 4. CDR3 size: 15 residues. Germline values: CDR1 MGHRA, CDR2 YSYEKL. Here the CDR3 reads CASSPQGAGNQPQHF. CDR3 DNA: TGCGCCAGCAGCCCCCAGGGGGCTGGCAATCAGCCCCAGCATTTT.

V is TRBV4-1 and J is TRBJ1-4; 7 nucleotides line up with TRBD1. In germline, CDR1 is MGHRA, CDR2 YSYEKL. CDR3 size: 15 residues. V dropped 1 base and J dropped 6; count of bases not matched to a gene: 5. The CDR3 spells CASSQGQGEYEKLFF. CDR3 nucleotide sequence: TGCGCCAGCAGCCAAGGACAGGGAGAGTATGAAAAACTGTTTTTT.

This rearrangement joins TRBV25-1 to TRBJ2-2, with a possible D match to TRBD2 (7 bases). V shed 6 bases and J shed 6 bases, with 17 bases lying between them. CDR1 MGHDK and CDR2 SYGVNS come from the germline V gene. There are 15 residues in the CDR3. In DNA form, the CDR3 reads TGTGCCAGCAGCCGTGATTGGGAGGGGGCCGGGGAGCTGTTTTTT. This gives the protein CASSRDWEGAGELFF.

This sequence joins TRBV28 and TRBJ2-7, with 10 bases that match TRBD1. Trimming took 3 bases from V and 5 from J; bases not matched to a gene: 7. Germline V CDR1 and CDR2: MDHEN, SYDVKM. CDR3 size: 15 residues. CDR3 residues: CASSLVGQGGHEQYF. CDR3 DNA sequence: TGTGCCAGCAGTTTGGTCGGACAGGGGGGCCACGAGCAGTACTTC. The full variable domain, with the rest looked up from reference TRBV28 and TRBJ2-7, is DVKVTQSSRYLVKRTGEKVFLECVQDMDHENMFWYRQDPGLGLRLIYFSYDVKMKEKGDIPEGYSVSREKKERFSLILESASTNQTSMYLCASSLVGQGGHEQYFGPGTRLTVT.

V usage is TRBV2 and J usage is TRBJ2-7, with D possibly matching TRBD1 (6 bases). Trimming took 6 bases from V and 0 from J, leaving 15 bases between them. This CDR3 contains 15 residues. CDR1 is SNHLY, CDR2 FYNNEI, per germline. Here the CDR3 reads CASSVGHPSSYEQYF. The CDR3 bases are TGTGCCAGCAGCGTGGGACACCCCTCCTCCTACGAGCAGTACTTC.

The V and J genes are TRBV19 and TRBJ1-4, with TRBD1 identical over 9 bases. Germline loops: CDR1 LNHDA, CDR2 SQIVND (reference sequence). J gave up 5 bases and V 6 bases, and 10 bases lay outside the gene matches. This CDR3 is built from 16 residues. The CDR3 coding sequence is TGTGCCAGTAGCAAGGGACAGGGTCGTGGGAATGAAAAACTGTTTTTT. It translates to CASSKGQGRGNEKLFF.

The chain employs TRBV2 and TRBJ2-7; 8 bases are a match to TRBD1. Germline CDR1 reads SNHLY; CDR2 reads FYNNEI. The V gene end was trimmed by 7 bases and the J gene end by 5 bases; junction bases not matched to a gene: 7. CDR3 length: 13 amino acids. Here the CDR3 reads CASTIDRGHEQYF. The CDR3 DNA sequence: TGTGCCAGCACTATAGACAGGGGCCACGAGCAGTACTTC.

This sequence joins TRBV27 and TRBJ2-7, with 9 bases that match TRBD1. The CDR3 runs to 13 residues. V was clipped by 5 bases and J by 7 bases; unmatched bases: 6. Per germline, CDR1 MNHEY and CDR2 SMNVEV (reference sequence). The CDR3 DNA is TGTGCCAGCAGTGAACAGGGGGCGTCTGAGCAGTACTTC. It translates to CASSEQGASEQYF.

The chain recombines TRBV12-5 with TRBJ1-1; TRBD1 matches 11 bases. The CDR3 totals 15 residues. Germline-derived CDR1 and CDR2 are LGHNT and FRNRAP. CDR3 nucleotide sequence: TGTGCCGAGGAAGGACAGGGGGCTTGTCGGACTGAAGCTTTCTTT. Residues: CAEEGQGACRTEAFF. Together with reference TRBV12-5 and TRBJ1-1, the CDR3 gives the full variable domain: DARVTQTPRHKVTEMGQEVTMRCQPILGHNTVFWYRQTMMQGLELLAYFRNRAPLDDSGMPKDRFSAEMPDATLATLKIQPSEPRDSAVYFCAEEGQGACRTEAFFGQGTRLTVV.

The chain links TRBV28 to TRBJ1-5; D is possibly TRBD1 (5 bases). Germline CDR1 MDHEN, CDR2 SYDVKM. The CDR3 is made up of 15 amino acids. V gave up 1 base and J gave up 1 base, with 8 bases separating them. CDR3 amino acids: CASSLYRQSNQPQHF. For the CDR3, the DNA is TGTGCCAGCAGTTTATACCGACAGAGCAATCAGCCCCAGCATTTT.

V is TRBV7-9 and J is TRBJ2-5; 7 bases align to TRBD1. The CDR3 runs 15 residues. V shed 5 bases, J shed 2 bases, and the junction held 8 bases outside the gene matches. CDR1 is SEHNR, CDR2 FQNEAQ, per germline (reference sequence). This CDR3 is CASSPRQGPQETQYF. CDR3 in DNA: TGTGCCAGCAGCCCCCGACAGGGCCCTCAAGAGACCCAGTACTTC.

The rearrangement joins TRBV28 to TRBJ2-1; 7 nucleotides match TRBD2. V trimming: 9 bases; J trimming: 3 bases; junction bases outside the gene matches: 8. The CDR3 sequence is 14 residues long. Germline V gene sequence: CDR1 MDHEN, CDR2 SYDVKM. In DNA, the CDR3 is TGTGCCAGTTATATGGGCGGGAGCTACAATGAGCAGTTCTTC. It translates to CASYMGGSYNEQFF.

This clone was seen just once. This sequence joins TRBV28 and TRBJ2-5; possibly TRBD2 for D (5 bases). Deletions cut 4 bases from V and 5 bases from J, with 11 bases between. Germline V lookup: CDR1 MDHEN, CDR2 SYDVKM. This CDR3 spans 13 amino acids. The CDR3 sequence is CASSWRVGETQYF. The CDR3 nucleotides are TGTGCCAGCAGTTGGCGGGTAGGGGAGACCCAGTACTTC.

This sequence joins TRBV30 and TRBJ2-7; 10 nucleotides line up with TRBD1. Germline values: CDR1 GTSNPN, CDR2 SVGIG (reference sequence). The junction had 5 bases not matched to a gene; V was cut back by 4 bases and J by 2 bases. There are 14 residues in the CDR3. In nucleotides, the CDR3 is TGTGCCTGGACTGGGACAGGGGACCCCTACGAGCAGTACTTC. Encoded protein: CAWTGTGDPYEQYF.

V is TRBV27 and J is TRBJ2-7; 10 positions agree with TRBD2. V trimming: 1 base; J trimming: 2 bases; junction bases outside the gene matches: 5. The CDR3 consists of 16 residues. Germline lookup yields CDR1 MNHEY and CDR2 SMNVEV (reference sequence). Written as DNA, the CDR3 is TGTGCCAGCAGTTTATGGGGGAGCGGGAGGGCCTACGAGCAGTACTTC. Its translation is CASSLWGSGRAYEQYF.

This chain connects TRBV5-1 to TRBJ2-5; D call uncertain. This CDR3 has 11 residues. From germline, CDR1 is SGHRS and CDR2 YFSETQ. Trimming removed 2 bases from V and 5 bases from J, with 4 bases in between. In nucleotides, the CDR3 is TGCGCCAGCAGCTTTAGTGAGACCCAGTACTTC. Amino acids: CASSFSETQYF.

The chain recombines TRBV7-9 with TRBJ1-2, with 7 bases aligning to TRBD1. In germline, CDR1 is SEHNR, CDR2 FQNEAQ (reference sequence). The CDR3 loop spans 13 amino acids. J lost 3 bases, V lost 5 bases, and 3 bases had no gene match. In DNA form, the CDR3 reads TGTGCCAGCAGCACAGGACAGGACTATGGCTACACCTTC. This codes for CASSTGQDYGYTF. Variable domain in full (rest from reference TRBV7-9 and TRBJ1-2): DTGVSQNPRHKITKRGQNVTFRCDPISEHNRLYWYRQTLGQGPEFLTYFQNEAQLEKSRLLSDRFSAERPKGSFSTLEIQRTEQGDSAMYLCASSTGQDYGYTFGSGTRLTVV.

The chain joins TRBV28 to TRBJ2-7, with D uncertain. V was clipped by 1 base and J by 2 bases, with 6 bases between them. This CDR3 comprises 13 residues. The germline V gene encodes CDR1 MDHEN and CDR2 SYDVKM. Here the CDR3 DNA reads TGTGCCAGCAGTTTATTAAGCACCTACGAGCAGTACTTC. Amino acid sequence: CASSLLSTYEQYF.

J is TRBJ2-3 and V is TRBV7-9, with a weak D call TRBD1 (6 bases). The CDR3 consists of 16 residues. The germline V gene has CDR1 SEHNR and CDR2 FQNEAQ (reference sequence). Between the trimmed V and J ends, which lost 5 bases and 1 base, there was a span of 16 bases. DNA for the CDR3: TGTGCCAGCAGCACGGGACACCCGTGGGGCACAGATACGCAGTATTTT. Protein product: CASSTGHPWGTDTQYF.

As for this clone: The junction does not match germline at one end; this may be a read error. The chain employs TRBV6-5 and TRBJ2-7; TRBD1 is a possible D gene (6 bases). The CDR3 is 14 residues long. From germline, CDR1 is MNHEY and CDR2 SVGAGI. This CDR3 is CASSYQTGSYEQYF. Here the CDR3 DNA reads TGTGCCAGCAGTTATCAGACAGGCTCCTACGAGCAGTATTTC.

CDR3 DNA sequence: TGCGCCAGCAGCACGGGACAGGGGGAGCAGTACTTC. It codes for CASSTGQGEQYF. J is TRBJ2-7 and V is TRBV5-1; 10 nucleotides agree with TRBD1. CDR3 size: 12 residues. V was pared by 4 bases and J by 7 bases, with 2 bases of the junction left unmatched. The germline CDR1 and CDR2 sequences are SGHRS and YFSETQ.